This T cell receptor beta chain was observed in a study of T cells after yellow fever vaccination. The V and J ends lost 5 bases and 3 bases, in that order; junction bases with no gene match: 8. The CDR3 covers 15 residues. MiXCR was run by TCRdb on the 5' RACE reads, yielding one entry per CDR3 protein. The table shows more than 350,000 distinct CDR3 sequences, with around a tenth occurring only once. This TCR derives from a man in his late teens or twenties who received the YFV17D yellow fever vaccine. The chain combines TRBV12-3 or TRBV12-4 with TRBJ1-1; 8 bases map to TRBD1. The sequences come from PBMCs, collected on the day of the first yellow fever vaccination. CDR3 in DNA: TGTGCCAGCAGTCCACCGGACAGGGCGGACACTGAAGCTTTCTTT. Its protein product is CASSPPDRADTEAFF.